Listed here are 15 T cell receptor beta chains from one sample, sequenced in a study of blood T cell repertoires in COVID-19. Profiling relied on immunoSEQ multiplex PCR, and the TCRdb table lists in-frame clones only, not all of them. The sample lists 230,000 or so clones, around four fifths occurring once. Sequencing input: peripheral blood. The receptors originated from a young man with active or convalescent COVID-19.

This CDR3 is CASRDSDFYGYTF. In DNA form, the CDR3 reads TGTGCCAGCAGGGACAGTGATTTCTATGGCTACACCTTC. This chain links TRBV6-5 with TRBJ1-2; TRBD1 is a possible D gene (6 bases). Germline values: CDR1 MNHEY, CDR2 SVGAGI. Trimming pared 6 bases from V and 4 bases from J, leaving 12 bases between. The CDR3 has 13 amino acids.

The chain uses TRBV7-2 and TRBJ1-3; TRBD1 matches at 8 bases. Trimming took 6 bases from V and 8 from J; bases not matched to a gene: 15. The CDR3 totals 16 residues. Germline V lookup: CDR1 SGHTA, CDR2 FQGNSA. The CDR3 is CASSRTSGGAGDTIYF. CDR3 bases: TGTGCCAGCAGTCGGACCTCAGGGGGCGCAGGGGACACCATATATTTT.

V is TRBV5-4 and J is TRBJ2-5; TRBD2 might be the D (6 bases). The germline gives CDR1 SGHNT, CDR2 YYREEE (reference sequence). V gave up 0 bases and J gave up 7 bases, with 25 bases separating them. This CDR3 has 18 amino acids. This CDR3 reads CASSLVGGLGVGGGTQYF. CDR3 sequence (DNA): TGTGCCAGCAGCTTGGTGGGGGGTCTGGGAGTTGGTGGAGGGACCCAGTACTTC.

This clone has a single count. CDR3 sequence reads: CASSVGTSVPETQYF. CDR3 DNA: TGTGCCAGCAGCGTAGGGACTAGCGTCCCGGAGACCCAGTACTTC. J is TRBJ2-5 and V is TRBV9, with 9 bases aligning to TRBD2. The germline gives CDR1 SGDLS, CDR2 YYNGEE. This CDR3 spans 15 amino acids. Trimming cost V 0 bases and J 5 bases; bases outside gene matches: 5.

The CDR3 region has the DNA TGTGCCAGCAGTCTTGGGCGGGGGCCGGATACGCAGTATTTT. Translating gives CASSLGRGPDTQYF. J is TRBJ2-3 and V is TRBV6-5; the D gene is possibly TRBD2 (7 bases). The ends were cut back, 5 bases at V and 6 bases at J, with 15 bases in the middle. Per the germline V gene, CDR1 is MNHEY and CDR2 is SVGAGI. The CDR3 contains 14 residues.

The rearrangement links TRBV11-3 to TRBJ2-1, with 7 positions matching TRBD2. The CDR3 length is 16 residues. J lost 6 bases, V lost 5 bases, and 13 bases had no gene match. The V gene's germline CDR1 is SGHNT and CDR2 YENEEA. The CDR3 loop is CASSLGLVLTRNEQFF. In DNA form, the CDR3 reads TGTGCCAGCAGCCTAGGACTAGTTTTAACGCGCAATGAGCAGTTCTTC.

The chain joins TRBV6-2 or TRBV6-3 to TRBJ2-2; the match to TRBD1 covers 8 bases. From germline, CDR1 is MNHEY and CDR2 SVGEGT. J lost 2 bases, V lost 3 bases, and 5 bases had no gene match. This CDR3 comprises 16 residues. The CDR3 region is CASSYAGTGNTGELFF. The CDR3 bases are TGTGCCAGCAGTTATGCCGGGACAGGAAACACCGGGGAGCTGTTTTTT.

The chain links TRBV2 to TRBJ1-4, with D maybe TRBD1 (5 bases). Germline-derived CDR1 and CDR2 are SNHLY and FYNNEI. The CDR3 consists of 14 residues. The germline V and J ends were trimmed by 4 bases and 6 bases, with 12 bases remaining between them. CDR3 in amino acids: CASSGGGVDEKLFF. DNA for the CDR3: TGTGCCAGCAGTGGAGGAGGGGTGGATGAAAAACTGTTTTTT. The complete variable domain, with remaining parts taken from reference TRBV2 and TRBJ1-4, reads EPEVTQTPSHQVTQMGQEVILRCVPISNHLYFYWYRQILGQKVEFLVSFYNNEISEKSEIFDDQFSVERPDGSNFTLKIRSTKLEDSAMYFCASSGGGVDEKLFFGSGTQLSVL.

This clone was recorded a few times. The genes are TRBV7-8 and TRBJ2-5; 9 positions match TRBD2. The CDR3 is 16 residues long. V lost 2 bases to trimming and J lost 6 bases; unmatched junction nucleotides: 10. Germline CDR1 and CDR2: SGHVS and FQNEAQ. DNA for the CDR3: TGTGCCAGCAGCTTACAAGGGCTAGCGGGGACGAAGACCCAGTACTTC. Its translation: CASSLQGLAGTKTQYF.

The CDR3 nucleotides are TGTGCCAGCAGTTTAAGGGGGCTCAGTAATGAGCAGTTCTTC. This gives the protein CASSLRGLSNEQFF. V is TRBV28 and J is TRBJ2-1; 7 bases agree with TRBD1. The germline CDR1 and CDR2 sequences are MDHEN and SYDVKM. Losses at the gene ends were 2 bases for V and 7 bases for J; bases not matched to a gene: 5. The CDR3 contains 14 residues.

V usage is TRBV28 and J usage is TRBJ2-6; TRBD2 aligns across 7 bases. The junction had 7 bases not matched to a gene; V was cut back by 8 bases and J by 9 bases. Looked up from germline, CDR1 is MDHEN and CDR2 is SYDVKM. This CDR3 has 13 residues. In DNA form, the CDR3 reads TGTGCCAGCGGGGGAGGGAAGGTCAACGTCCTGACTTTC. Encoded protein: CASGGGKVNVLTF.

This chain connects TRBV19 to TRBJ2-4; D is perhaps TRBD1 (6 bases). The CDR3 spans 15 residues. The germline V gene encodes CDR1 LNHDA and CDR2 SQIVND (reference sequence). The V and J ends lost 9 bases and 0 bases respectively, with 15 bases between them. The CDR3 loop reads CASREGQLAKNIQYF. In DNA, the CDR3 is TGTGCCAGCAGGGAAGGACAGTTAGCCAAAAACATTCAGTACTTC. The complete variable domain, with remaining parts taken from reference TRBV19 and TRBJ2-4, reads DGGITQSPKYLFRKEGQNVTLSCEQNLNHDAMYWYRQDPGQGLRLIYYSQIVNDFQKGDIAEGYSVSREKKESFPLTVTSAQKNPTAFYLCASREGQLAKNIQYFGAGTRLSVL.

This clone is a singleton in its sample. The chain links TRBV6-5 to TRBJ1-1, with 10 positions matching TRBD1. V lost 6 bases, J lost 4 bases, and 8 bases stayed unmatched. The CDR3 is made up of 15 amino acids. Germline V gene data show CDR1 as MNHEY and CDR2 as SVGAGI. The CDR3 spells CASSRPGQGTTEAFF. CDR3 sequence (DNA): TGTGCCAGCAGCAGACCGGGACAGGGGACCACTGAAGCTTTCTTT.

This clone has just one count. V and J are TRBV2 and TRBJ1-5, with D perhaps TRBD1 (6 bases). The CDR3 consists of 16 residues. V shed 4 bases and J shed 1 base, with 14 bases lying between them. CDR1 is SNHLY and CDR2 is FYNNEI in the germline V gene. CDR3 in DNA: TGTGCCAGCAGTGTTGCGGGGGCAGGAAGCAATCAGCCCCAGCATTTT. Amino acid sequence: CASSVAGAGSNQPQHF.

V gene TRBV27 combines with J gene TRBJ2-5; TRBD2 might be the D (6 bases). The germline CDR1 and CDR2 sequences are MNHEY and SMNVEV (reference sequence). CDR3 size: 17 residues. Trimming cost V 10 bases and J 0 bases, with 24 bases left between them. The CDR3 sequence is CATQARVATGDQETQYF. CDR3 sequence (DNA): TGTGCCACCCAGGCCAGGGTCGCGACGGGGGACCAAGAGACCCAGTACTTC.